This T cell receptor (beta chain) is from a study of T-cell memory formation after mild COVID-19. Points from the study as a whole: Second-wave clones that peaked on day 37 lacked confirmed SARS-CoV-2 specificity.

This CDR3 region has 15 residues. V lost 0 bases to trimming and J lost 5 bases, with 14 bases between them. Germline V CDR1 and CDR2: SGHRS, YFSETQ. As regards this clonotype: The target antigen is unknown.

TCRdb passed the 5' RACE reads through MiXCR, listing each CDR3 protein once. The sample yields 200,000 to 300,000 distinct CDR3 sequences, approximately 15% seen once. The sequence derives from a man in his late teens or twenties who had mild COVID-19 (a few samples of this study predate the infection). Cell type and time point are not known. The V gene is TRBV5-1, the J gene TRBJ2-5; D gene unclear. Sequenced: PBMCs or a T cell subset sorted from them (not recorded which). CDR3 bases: TGCGCCAGCAGCTTGGTGCCGGGTACGGGCGAGACCCAGTACTTC. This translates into CASSLVPGTGETQYF.